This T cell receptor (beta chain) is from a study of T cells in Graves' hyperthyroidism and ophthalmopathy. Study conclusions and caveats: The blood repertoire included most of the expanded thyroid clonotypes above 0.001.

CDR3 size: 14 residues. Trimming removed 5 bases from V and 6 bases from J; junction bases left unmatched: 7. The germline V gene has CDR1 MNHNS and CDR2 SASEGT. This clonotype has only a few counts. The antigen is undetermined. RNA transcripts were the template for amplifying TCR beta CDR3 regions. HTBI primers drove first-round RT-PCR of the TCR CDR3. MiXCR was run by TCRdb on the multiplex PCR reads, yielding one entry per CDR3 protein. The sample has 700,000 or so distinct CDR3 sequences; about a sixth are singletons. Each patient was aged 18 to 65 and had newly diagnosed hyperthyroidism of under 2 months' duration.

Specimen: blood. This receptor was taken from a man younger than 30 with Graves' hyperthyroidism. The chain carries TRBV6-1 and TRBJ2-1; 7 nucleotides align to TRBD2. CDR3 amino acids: CASSSGLLLNEQFF. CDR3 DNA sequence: TGTGCCAGCAGTTCGGGACTACTCCTCAATGAGCAGTTCTTC.